This T cell receptor beta chain originates from a study of OX40 agonist ivuxolimab in advanced cancers. For context, the study as a whole: Ivuxolimab was a fully human IgG2 agonistic monoclonal antibody targeting the costimulatory receptor OX40 (CD134). Intravenous ivuxolimab was administered to patients every 2 weeks at six dose levels: 0.01, 0.1, 0.3, 1.5, 3 and 10 mg/kg. Among the roughly 52 dose-escalation patients, approximately 20 had hepatocellular carcinoma, roughly 15 melanoma, 9 renal cell carcinoma and 9 head and neck cancer. A male proportion of almost 85% and a mean age of 60 years, ranging from roughly 20 to 80, were recorded for the dose-escalation cohort. Prior anti-PD-1, anti-PD-L1 or anti-CTLA-4 therapy was permitted, and less than 45% of dose-escalation patients had received checkpoint inhibitors. Partial responses were achieved by three dose-escalation patients, of whom one had hepatocellular carcinoma and two had cutaneous melanoma. Peripheral TCRbeta sequencing was intended to test whether TCR sequence diversity was altered and clonal T-cell expansion was caused by ivuxolimab. The paper covers the monotherapy dose-escalation part of the phase I ivuxolimab trial, which included N of about 50 patients.

Results and caveats for the whole study, not just this receptor: After ivuxolimab, expanded clones were on average more numerous among CD8+ T cells than among CD4+ T cells. The antigen specificity of the peripheral T cells that underwent clonal expansion was not determined. Clonal expansion of both CD4+ and CD8+ blood T cells was observed from baseline to week 6 at doses 0.1 to 3.0 mg/kg. Partial responders in the 0.1-3.0 mg/kg groups had among the lowest normalized peripheral clonal expansion, especially among CD8+ T cells. Low levels of normalized T-cell clonal expansion were also seen in some nonresponding patients.

The trial excluded patients who had a history of autoimmune disease or were on systemic immunosuppression. In every dose cohort, peripheral blood was drawn for TCR sequencing at baseline, cycle 4 day 1, and cycle 7 day 1. Samples were obtained from an open-label, multicenter, first-in-human phase I dose-escalation trial of ivuxolimab. Adults with locally advanced or metastatic head and neck squamous cell, hepatocellular, melanoma or renal cell carcinoma were enrolled in the trial. Before TCR sequencing, CD4+ T cells and CD8+ T cells were sorted from peripheral blood as separate populations. A word on this clone: Its cognate antigen has yet to be identified. Per-base qualities were not stored, and no clone one base away is much larger.

CDR1 and CDR2 are drawn from the germline V gene: LGHNT, FRNRAP. Counted from cysteine to phenylalanine, this CDR3 has 16 amino acids. Only the CDR3 part of the read is kept: 48 bases, read in frame from the first base. V sheds 1 base and J sheds 5 bases, leaving 14 bases between their ends. Genomic DNA was isolated from the sorted cells so that the TCRbeta CDR3 region could be sequenced. The immunoSEQ Assay was used for sequencing of TCRbeta CDR3 regions. The source is immuneACCESS, and TCRdb retained only in-frame sequences with V and J called. Part of the clones is not carried over; for the studies checked, unresolved V genes explain less than half of this, and the remainder is unexplained. The sample contains about 73,000 clones, roughly 80% of them found a single time. The biggest ten clones account for just under 2.5% of the sample.

Recombination linked TRBV12-5 to TRBJ2-2, with the D assignment possibly TRBD1 or TRBD2, given 5 matching bases for each. Specimen: CD4+ or CD8+ T cells sorted from blood, collected in a trial of the OX40 agonist ivuxolimab. The origin of this receptor is an adult with an advanced solid tumor such as melanoma, head and neck, liver or kidney cancer. The CDR3 loop reads CASGLASGQRTGELFF. DNA sequence: TGTGCTAGTGGTTTGGCCTCGGGGCAGAGGACCGGGGAGCTGTTTTTT.